This record covers a single T cell receptor (beta chain). The sample originates from a study of blood T cell repertoires in COVID-19. The wider study: Whether acute or convalescent, the COVID-19 samples came from the United States, Italy and Spain.

Per the study methods: It was from reference gene primer amplification that nucleated cell counts were estimated. Repertoires were generated with immunoSEQ multiplex PCR, while TCRdb's copy carries only in-frame clones and drops some. That table supplies the V and J calls and clone size; D and trimming were determined from the DNA. The table records about 59,000 clones, roughly nine tenths of them present only once. The clonotype was recovered from a human donor in a cohort sampled during active COVID-19. The sequencing input was peripheral blood.

The CDR3 DNA sequence: TGTGCCAGCAGCGTAGATCTAGGATCTCCCCTCCACTTT. Translation gives CASSVDLGSPLHF. The chain couples TRBV9 to TRBJ1-6; no reliable D call. Germline V CDR1 and CDR2: SGDLS, YYNGEE. The CDR3 runs to 13 residues. V was clipped by 0 bases and J by 13 bases, with 11 bases between them.